This entry concerns a single T cell receptor beta chain. A read error is possible here, since a much larger clone lies one base away. Then a second PCR, running roughly 7 to 12 cycles, was carried out with a sample-barcoded 5' primer and a J-beta primer mix. Template switching added a 12-random-nucleotide identifier to every cDNA molecule. MiXCR, run by TCRdb on the 5' RACE reads, gives a single entry per CDR3 protein. The sample carries hundreds of thousands of distinct CDR3 sequences, more than 40% recorded once. This record belongs to a study of blood T cells in healthy people across ages. The germline V gene has CDR1 MDHEN and CDR2 SYDVKM. The CDR3 extends over 12 amino acids. Trimming removed 6 bases from V and 13 bases from J; junction bases left unmatched: 9.

The rearrangement uses TRBV28 and TRBJ2-1; 7 nucleotides match TRBD1. The receptor comes from an older woman in good health. The sample comprised blood. CDR3 bases: TGTGCCAGCAGGTCACGACAGGGCAGACAGTTCTTC. As protein: CASRSRQGRQFF.